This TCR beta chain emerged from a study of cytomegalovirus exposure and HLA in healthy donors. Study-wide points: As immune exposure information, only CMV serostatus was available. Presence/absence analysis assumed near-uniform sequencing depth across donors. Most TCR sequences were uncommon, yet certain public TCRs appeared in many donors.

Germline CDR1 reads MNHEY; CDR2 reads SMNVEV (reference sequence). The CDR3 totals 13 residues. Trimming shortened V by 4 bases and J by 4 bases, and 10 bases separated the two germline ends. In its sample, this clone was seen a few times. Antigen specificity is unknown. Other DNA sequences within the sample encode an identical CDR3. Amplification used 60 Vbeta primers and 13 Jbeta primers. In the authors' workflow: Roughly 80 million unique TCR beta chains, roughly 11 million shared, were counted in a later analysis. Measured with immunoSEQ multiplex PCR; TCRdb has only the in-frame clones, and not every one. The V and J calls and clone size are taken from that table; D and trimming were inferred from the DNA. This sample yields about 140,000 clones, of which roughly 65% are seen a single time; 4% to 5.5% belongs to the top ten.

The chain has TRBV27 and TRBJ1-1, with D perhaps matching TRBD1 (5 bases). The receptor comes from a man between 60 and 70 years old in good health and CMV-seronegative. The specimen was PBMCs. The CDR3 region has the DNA TGTGCCAGCAGTTCCGGGGGACTCACTGAAGCTTTCTTT. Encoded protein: CASSSGGLTEAFF.